The next 32 T cell receptor beta chains were all read from a single sample in a study of blood T cell repertoires in COVID-19 (dated by TCRdb to the early 2020s). Preparation of the library involved the immunoSEQ multiplex PCR assay. The source is immuneACCESS, and TCRdb retained only in-frame sequences with V and J called. Part of the clones is not carried over; for the studies checked, unresolved V genes explain less than half of this, and the remainder is unexplained. Across this sample there are 150,000 or so clones, with roughly 78% seen only once. The top ten clones comprise 13% to 15% of the sample. The sample was peripheral blood. The receptors derive from a human donor with acute or convalescent COVID-19. The donor label of this sample is uncertain.

The rearrangement joins TRBV30 to TRBJ1-1, with D perhaps matching TRBD1 (6 bases). The CDR3 contains 13 residues. CDR1 and CDR2 (germline): GTSNPN, SVGIG (reference sequence). With 5 bases removed from V and 4 bases from J, the gap between germline ends came to 14 bases. The DNA of the CDR3 is TGTGCCTGGGGAAGTCAGGGGTTCACTGAAGCTTTCTTT. This gives the protein CAWGSQGFTEAFF.

This clone occurred once. The chain links TRBV5-1 to TRBJ2-1; 7 positions agree with TRBD2. The germline gives CDR1 SGHRS, CDR2 YFSETQ. This CDR3 comprises 13 residues. Trimming at V came to 4 bases and at J to 10 bases, leaving 8 bases not matched to a gene. The CDR3 DNA sequence: TGCGCCAGCAGCCCCGGGGGGTCTGGGGAGCAGTTCTTC. Its protein product is CASSPGGSGEQFF.

The V and J genes are TRBV30 and TRBJ2-1; TRBD2 matches 12 bases. Germline CDR1 GTSNPN, CDR2 SVGIG (reference sequence). V gave up 3 bases and J gave up 7 bases; unmatched junction bases: 19. The CDR3 spans 19 residues. The CDR3: CAWSSGRLAGAHLQNEQFF. The CDR3 DNA is TGTGCCTGGAGCTCGGGGAGACTAGCGGGGGCTCATCTCCAGAATGAGCAGTTCTTC.

The chain is built from TRBV25-1 and TRBJ1-3, with 7 bases aligning to TRBD1. CDR1 is MGHDK, CDR2 SYGVNS, per germline. The CDR3 runs 16 residues. Trimming cost V 5 bases and J 4 bases; bases outside gene matches: 11. CDR3 nucleotides: TGTGCCAGCAGTCCCGCGTACAGGGGCTCAGGAAACACCATATATTTT. It yields the protein CASSPAYRGSGNTIYF.

The chain has TRBV10-3 and TRBJ1-4; 7 nucleotides match TRBD1. In germline, CDR1 is ENHRY, CDR2 SYGVKD. The CDR3 is 14 amino acids. Losses at the gene ends were 2 bases for V and 7 bases for J; bases not matched to a gene: 4. The CDR3 here is CAISEGGGGEKLFF. CDR3 in DNA: TGTGCCATCAGTGAGGGAGGGGGCGGTGAAAAACTGTTTTTT.

The chain combines TRBV5-8 with TRBJ2-5, with TRBD2 matching over 10 bases. The CDR3 totals 16 residues. Germline-derived CDR1 and CDR2 are SGHTS and YDEGEE. After removal of 4 bases from V and 2 bases from J, the junction contained 8 bases not matched to a gene. The CDR3 sequence: CASSRGTSAGQETQYF. The CDR3 DNA reads as TGTGCCAGCAGCCGGGGGACTAGCGCAGGACAAGAGACCCAGTACTTC.

V gene TRBV6-2 or TRBV6-3 combines with J gene TRBJ2-3, with 8 bases aligning to TRBD2. The CDR3 runs 16 residues. V was clipped by 6 bases and J by 5 bases; unmatched bases: 13. CDR1 and CDR2 (germline): MNHEY, SVGEGT. The DNA of the CDR3 is TGTGCCAGCAGCCCCCTCTTGGAGCGGGGGAGAGATACGCAGTATTTT. As protein: CASSPLLERGRDTQYF.

CDR3 amino acids: CASRKFEGGPEAFF. CDR3 DNA: TGTGCCAGCAGAAAATTTGAAGGAGGTCCTGAAGCTTTCTTT. This chain uses TRBV7-8 with TRBJ1-1; D not resolved. The length of the CDR3 is 14 residues. CDR1 and CDR2 from the germline V gene are SGHVS and FQNEAQ. Trimming stripped 6 bases from V and 6 bases from J, with 17 bases between.

This clone was picked up many times. V and J are TRBV29-1 and TRBJ2-6; no firm D call. The germline gives CDR1 SQVTM, CDR2 ANQGSEA. This CDR3 contains 15 residues. V shed 5 bases and J shed 0 bases, with 11 bases lying between them. The CDR3 DNA is TGCAGCGTTATGGTCGCCGGCTCTGGGGCCAACGTCCTGACTTTC. Amino acids: CSVMVAGSGANVLTF.

This chain links TRBV27 with TRBJ2-3, with 10 bases aligning to TRBD2. J lost 0 bases, V lost 3 bases, and 9 bases had no gene match. Germline values: CDR1 MNHEY, CDR2 SMNVEV (reference sequence). The CDR3 runs 18 residues. The CDR3 is CASSFSVGLAASTDTQYF. The DNA for the CDR3 is TGTGCCAGCAGTTTTTCAGTCGGACTAGCGGCTAGCACAGATACGCAGTATTTT.

The chain recombines TRBV5-1 with TRBJ2-1, with 11 nucleotides matching TRBD2. Germline V gene sequence: CDR1 SGHRS, CDR2 YFSETQ. This CDR3 has 14 residues. Trimming at V came to 9 bases and at J to 0 bases, leaving 2 bases not matched to a gene. CDR3 residues: CATSGGISYNEQFF. For the CDR3, the DNA is TGCGCCACTAGCGGGGGGATCTCCTACAATGAGCAGTTCTTC. Full variable domain (outside the CDR3, taken from reference TRBV5-1 and TRBJ2-1): KAGVTQTPRYLIKTRGQQVTLSCSPISGHRSVSWYQQTPGQGLQFLFEYFSETQRNKGNFPGRFSGRQFSNSRSEMNVSTLELGDSALYLCATSGGISYNEQFFGPGTRLTVL.

In this sample, this clone turned up once. The chain carries TRBV30 and TRBJ1-4; D remains unclear. This CDR3 spans 12 amino acids. CDR1 GTSNPN and CDR2 SVGIG come from the germline V gene (reference sequence). CDR3 protein: CASGFGNEKLFF. The CDR3 coding sequence is TGTGCTTCGGGTTTCGGTAATGAAAAACTGTTTTTT.

The chain has TRBV7-8 and TRBJ2-5; D possibly corresponds to TRBD1 (5 bases). This CDR3 contains 14 residues. The germline CDR1 and CDR2 sequences are SGHVS and FQNEAQ. Trimming stripped 5 bases from V and 7 bases from J, with 17 bases between. CDR3 amino acids: CASSPRAIRGTQYF. CDR3 nucleotide sequence: TGTGCCAGCAGCCCCCGGGCCATAAGGGGGACCCAGTACTTC.

The chain employs TRBV7-8 and TRBJ2-1, with a weak D call TRBD2 (7 bases). V lost 2 bases, J lost 5 bases, and 19 bases lay in between. Looked up from germline, CDR1 is SGHVS and CDR2 is FQNEAQ. CDR3 size: 17 residues. As DNA, the CDR3 is TGTGCCAGCAGCTTAAGGTCCGGGGGGCTACTGAACAATGAGCAGTTCTTC. As protein: CASSLRSGGLLNNEQFF.

This clone showed up just a few times. The chain carries TRBV6-5 and TRBJ1-5; possibly TRBD1 for D (6 bases). The CDR3 consists of 15 residues. Per the germline V gene, CDR1 is MNHEY and CDR2 is SVGAGI. V was cut by 6 bases and J by 1 base, with 13 bases left in between. CDR3 loop: CASRLTGGSNQPQHF. The CDR3 coding sequence is TGTGCCAGCAGGTTGACAGGAGGAAGCAATCAGCCCCAGCATTTT.

This chain links TRBV7-9 with TRBJ1-4, with no clear D. This CDR3 spans 12 amino acids. The V gene lost 8 bases and the J gene lost 4 bases, with 8 bases spanning the gap. Germline V gives CDR1 SEHNR, CDR2 FQNEAQ (reference sequence). The CDR3 region has the DNA TGTGCCAGCGGCCCCCTTAATGAAAAACTGTTTTTT. Its translation: CASGPLNEKLFF.

The V call is TRBV6-5, the J call TRBJ1-1, with TRBD1 identical over 8 bases. Trimming at V came to 7 bases and at J to 6 bases, leaving 7 bases not matched to a gene. The CDR3 covers 13 residues. From germline, CDR1 is MNHEY and CDR2 SVGAGI. CDR3 protein: CASTTDRVSEAFF. The CDR3 coding sequence is TGTGCCAGCACCACGGACAGGGTGTCTGAAGCTTTCTTT.

The chain carries TRBV7-8 and TRBJ2-5; possible D gene TRBD1, 5 bases. CDR3 length: 21 residues. Per germline, CDR1 SGHVS and CDR2 FQNEAQ. Trimming removed 7 bases from V and 5 bases from J, with 38 bases in between. The CDR3 spells CASTSRLAGPGRGRNGETQYF. The CDR3 DNA is TGTGCCAGCACCTCCCGCCTGGCAGGGCCAGGACGCGGACGAAATGGGGAGACCCAGTACTTC.

This clone was detected once. This rearrangement joins TRBV2 to TRBJ1-2; 7 nucleotides line up with TRBD1. The trim removed 6 bases at V and 2 bases at J, leaving 0 bases unmatched. CDR3 length equals 12 residues. In germline, CDR1 is SNHLY, CDR2 FYNNEI. Written as DNA, the CDR3 is TGTGCCAGCAGACAGGGGAACTATGGCTACACCTTC. Translating it yields CASRQGNYGYTF.

The genes are TRBV6-2 or TRBV6-3 and TRBJ1-3; no clear D. The CDR3 has 15 amino acids. Germline V gene data show CDR1 as MNHEY and CDR2 as SVGEGT. The germline V and J ends were trimmed by 4 bases and 2 bases, with 12 bases remaining between them. The chain's CDR3 is CASSSGRATGNTIYF. The CDR3 nucleotides are TGTGCCAGCAGTTCCGGGAGGGCAACTGGAAACACCATATATTTT.

V gene TRBV10-3 combines with J gene TRBJ2-1; D remains ambiguous. From germline, CDR1 is ENHRY and CDR2 SYGVKD. This CDR3 contains 14 residues. V lost 7 bases to trimming and J lost 7 bases, with 17 bases between them. The CDR3 loop is CAITSHEATNEQFF. The CDR3 DNA reads as TGTGCCATCACATCGCATGAGGCGACGAATGAGCAGTTCTTC.

The gene calls are TRBV4-1 and TRBJ1-5, with 8 bases matching TRBD1. CDR3 length: 17 amino acids. Trimming removed 1 base from V and 5 bases from J; junction bases left unmatched: 10. The germline CDR1 and CDR2 sequences are MGHRA and YSYEKL. The DNA for the CDR3 is TGCGCCAGCAGCCAAGGACGTATACAGGGGGGTTATCAGCCCCAGCATTTT. Amino acids: CASSQGRIQGGYQPQHF.

The J gene is TRBJ2-7, the V gene TRBV5-6, with TRBD1 matching 8 bases. In germline, CDR1 is SGHDT, CDR2 YYEEEE. This CDR3 region has 15 residues. Trimming at V came to 4 bases and at J to 6 bases, leaving 12 bases not matched to a gene. CDR3 loop: CASSALDRVRSEQYF. The CDR3 DNA is TGTGCCAGCAGCGCTTTGGACAGGGTGAGGTCCGAGCAGTACTTC.

This chain links TRBV3-1 (or the pseudogene TRBV3-2) with TRBJ1-3; D unresolved. V was shortened by 3 bases and J by 9 bases, with 9 bases between the two germline ends. This CDR3 is 12 amino acids long. The germline V gene encodes CDR1 LGHDT and CDR2 YNNKEL (reference sequence). CDR3 coding DNA: TGTGCCAGCAGCCAGGGCCGGTTCACCATATATTTT. Translating gives CASSQGRFTIYF.

The chain combines TRBV6-5 with TRBJ1-6, with 7 bases that match TRBD1. V shed 6 bases and J 7 bases; nucleotides not matched to a gene: 6. This CDR3 comprises 14 residues. Germline values: CDR1 MNHEY, CDR2 SVGAGI. The DNA for the CDR3 is TGTGCCAGCAGCAGGGGGGAGCCAAATTCACCCCTCCACTTT. Protein sequence: CASSRGEPNSPLHF.

This chain joins TRBV4-2 and TRBJ2-3, with a tentative D call TRBD2 (5 bases). CDR1 is LGHNA, CDR2 YNFKEQ, per germline. The CDR3 spans 14 residues. The V and J ends lost 0 bases and 8 bases respectively, with 12 bases between them. The CDR3 protein is CASSQEATRGTQYF. In nucleotides, the CDR3 is TGTGCCAGCAGCCAAGAAGCAACTCGGGGTACGCAGTATTTT.

The CDR3 loop reads CASSPGTIPYEQYF. The CDR3 coding sequence is TGTGCCAGCAGCCCCGGGACTATCCCCTACGAGCAGTACTTC. The chain employs TRBV7-2 and TRBJ2-7; the match to TRBD2 covers 7 bases. J lost 2 bases, V lost 5 bases, and 6 bases had no gene match. CDR1 and CDR2 (germline): SGHTA, FQGNSA. The CDR3 has 14 amino acids.

The gene calls are TRBV12-3 or TRBV12-4 and TRBJ1-6; unclear D gene. The ends were cut back, 3 bases at V and 7 bases at J, with 7 bases in the middle. The CDR3 totals 13 residues. The CDR3 DNA is TGTGCCAGCAGTTTTCTCCGGAATTCACCCCTCCACTTT. It specifies CASSFLRNSPLHF.

The CDR3: CASSPGLAGVWGETQYF. The CDR3, as DNA: TGCGCCAGCAGCCCCGGACTAGCGGGGGTTTGGGGGGAGACCCAGTACTTC. The chain links TRBV5-1 to TRBJ2-5, with TRBD2 identical over 13 bases. Looked up from germline, CDR1 is SGHRS and CDR2 is YFSETQ. J lost 5 bases, V lost 4 bases, and 11 bases had no gene match. This CDR3 comprises 17 residues. Based on the CDR3 plus reference TRBV5-1 and TRBJ2-5, the full variable domain is KAGVTQTPRYLIKTRGQQVTLSCSPISGHRSVSWYQQTPGQGLQFLFEYFSETQRNKGNFPGRFSGRQFSNSRSEMNVSTLELGDSALYLCASSPGLAGVWGETQYFGPGTRLLVL.

The genes are TRBV10-3 and TRBJ2-7, with D tentatively TRBD1 (5 bases). This CDR3 contains 14 residues. Germline values: CDR1 ENHRY, CDR2 SYGVKD. The V end was cut by 4 bases, the J end by 1 base, with 11 bases between. In nucleotides, the CDR3 is TGTGCCATCAGTGTTGTAGGGGCGTCCTACGAGCAGTACTTC. Protein product: CAISVVGASYEQYF.

The CDR3, as DNA: TGTGCCAGTTCCAGAAATAGCAATCAGCCCCAGCATTTT. The encoded protein is CASSRNSNQPQHF. The V and J genes are TRBV19 and TRBJ1-5, with unresolved D. CDR1 LNHDA and CDR2 SQIVND come from the germline V gene (reference sequence). V dropped 8 bases and J dropped 0 bases, with 8 bases sitting between them. This CDR3 spans 13 amino acids. Full variable domain (remainder filled in from reference TRBV19 and TRBJ1-5): DGGITQSPKYLFRKEGQNVTLSCEQNLNHDAMYWYRQDPGQGLRLIYYSQIVNDFQKGDIAEGYSVSREKKESFPLTVTSAQKNPTAFYLCASSRNSNQPQHFGDGTRLSIL.

The CDR3 DNA follows: TGTGCCAGTGGGACAGGGGGTAATCAGCCCCAGCATTTT. It is translated as CASGTGGNQPQHF. The chain joins TRBV19 to TRBJ1-5; TRBD1 matches at 11 bases. The V and J ends lost 8 bases and 4 bases, in that order; junction bases with no gene match: 1. CDR3 length: 13 residues. Germline loops: CDR1 LNHDA, CDR2 SQIVND (reference sequence).